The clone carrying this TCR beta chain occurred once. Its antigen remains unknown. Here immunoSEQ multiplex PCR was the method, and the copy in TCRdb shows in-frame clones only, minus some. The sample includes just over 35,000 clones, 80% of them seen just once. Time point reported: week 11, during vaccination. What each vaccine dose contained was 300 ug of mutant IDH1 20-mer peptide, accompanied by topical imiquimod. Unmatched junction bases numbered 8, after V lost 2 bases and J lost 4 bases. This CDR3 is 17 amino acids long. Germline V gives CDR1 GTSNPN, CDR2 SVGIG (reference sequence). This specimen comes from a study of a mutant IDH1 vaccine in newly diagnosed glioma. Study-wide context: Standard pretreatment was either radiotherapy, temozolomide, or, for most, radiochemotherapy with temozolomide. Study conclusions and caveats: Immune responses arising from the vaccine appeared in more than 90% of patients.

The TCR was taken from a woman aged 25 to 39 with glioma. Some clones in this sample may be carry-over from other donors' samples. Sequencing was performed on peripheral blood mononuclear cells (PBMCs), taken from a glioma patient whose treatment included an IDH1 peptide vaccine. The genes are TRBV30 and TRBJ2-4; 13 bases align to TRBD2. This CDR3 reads CAWSPLAGGPRKNIQYF. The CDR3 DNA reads TGTGCCTGGAGTCCACTAGCGGGAGGGCCCAGGAAAAACATTCAGTACTTC.